Presented here are 2 T cell receptor beta chains from one specimen sequenced in a study of beta chain features in type 1 diabetes. Broader study findings: Type 1 diabetes patients showed a moderate but significant shortening of TCRB CDR3s in all four CD4+ subsets.

TCRB transcripts that were expressed got sequenced, as all of the isolated RNA had been reverse transcribed. Repertoires were generated with immunoSEQ multiplex PCR, while TCRdb's copy carries only in-frame clones and drops some. The data show roughly 100,000 clones, with 25% to 35% seen just once and 0.5% to 0.55% held by the top ten. These receptors have no identified antigens. Sequenced: central memory CD4+ T cells from blood. All receptors derive from a woman under 30 with type 1 diabetes.

This clone was found a few times. At one end, the junction sequence differs from germline, possibly due to a read error. The chain couples TRBV5-6 to TRBJ1-2; no reliable D call. The CDR3 is 14 amino acids. The V gene's germline CDR1 is SGHDT and CDR2 YYEEEE. The CDR3 loop reads CASSLVSVQAGRIF. The CDR3 coding sequence is TGTGCCAGCAGCTTGGTGTCGGTGCAGGCGGGGAGGATCTTC.

V gene TRBV10-1 combines with J gene TRBJ2-3, with D possibly matching TRBD2 (6 bases). Deletions cut 6 bases from V and 2 bases from J, with 18 bases between. CDR1 WNHNN and CDR2 SYGVQD come from the germline V gene (reference sequence). This CDR3 spans 16 amino acids. The CDR3 region is CASSSDARGNTDTQYF. DNA of the CDR3: TGCGCCAGCAGCTCCGATGCCCGCGGGAACACAGATACGCAGTATTTT.